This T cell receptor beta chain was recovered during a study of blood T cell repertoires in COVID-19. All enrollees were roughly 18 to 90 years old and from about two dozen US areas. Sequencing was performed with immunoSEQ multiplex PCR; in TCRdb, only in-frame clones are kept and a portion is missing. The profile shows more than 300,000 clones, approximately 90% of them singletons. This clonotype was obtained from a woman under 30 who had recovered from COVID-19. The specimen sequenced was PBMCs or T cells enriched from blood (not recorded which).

In DNA, the CDR3 is TGTGCCAGCAGCCCAAACCCAGGGGTCTCCTACGAGCAGTACTTC. Its protein product is CASSPNPGVSYEQYF. This rearrangement joins TRBV5-5 to TRBJ2-7; maybe TRBD1 (6 bases). CDR1 and CDR2 (germline): SGHKS, YYEKEE (reference sequence). The CDR3 is made up of 15 amino acids. V was cut by 4 bases and J by 0 bases, with 14 bases left in between.